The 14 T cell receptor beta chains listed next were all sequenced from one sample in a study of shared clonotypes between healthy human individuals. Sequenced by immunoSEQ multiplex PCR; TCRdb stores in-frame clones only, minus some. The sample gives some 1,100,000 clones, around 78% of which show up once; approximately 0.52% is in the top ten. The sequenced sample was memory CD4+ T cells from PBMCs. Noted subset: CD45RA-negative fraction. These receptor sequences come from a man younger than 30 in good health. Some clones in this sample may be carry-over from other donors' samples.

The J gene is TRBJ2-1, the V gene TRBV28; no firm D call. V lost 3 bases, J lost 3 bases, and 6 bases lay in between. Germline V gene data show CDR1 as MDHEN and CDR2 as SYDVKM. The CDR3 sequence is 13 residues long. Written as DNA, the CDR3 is TGTGCCAGCAGTTTCCAGAGCTACAATGAGCAGTTCTTC. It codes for CASSFQSYNEQFF.

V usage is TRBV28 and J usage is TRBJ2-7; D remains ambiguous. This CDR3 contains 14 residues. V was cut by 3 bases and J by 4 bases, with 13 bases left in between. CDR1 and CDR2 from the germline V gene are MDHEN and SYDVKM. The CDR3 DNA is TGTGCCAGCAGTTTCCGCTCGGAGAGTTACGAGCAGTACTTC. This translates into CASSFRSESYEQYF.

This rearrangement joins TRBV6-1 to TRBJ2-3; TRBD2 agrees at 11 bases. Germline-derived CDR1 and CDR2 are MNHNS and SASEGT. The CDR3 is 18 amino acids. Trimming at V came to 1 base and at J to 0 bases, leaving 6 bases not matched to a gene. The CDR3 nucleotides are TGTGCCAGCAGTGAAGGGGCTAGCGGGAGGCAAAGCACAGATACGCAGTATTTT. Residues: CASSEGASGRQSTDTQYF.

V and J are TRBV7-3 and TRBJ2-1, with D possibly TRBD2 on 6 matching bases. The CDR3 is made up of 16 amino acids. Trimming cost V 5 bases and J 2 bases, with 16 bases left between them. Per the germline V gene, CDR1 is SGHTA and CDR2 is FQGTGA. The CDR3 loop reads CASSISGSLTYNEQFF. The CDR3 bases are TGTGCCAGCAGCATATCCGGGAGTCTCACCTACAATGAGCAGTTCTTC.

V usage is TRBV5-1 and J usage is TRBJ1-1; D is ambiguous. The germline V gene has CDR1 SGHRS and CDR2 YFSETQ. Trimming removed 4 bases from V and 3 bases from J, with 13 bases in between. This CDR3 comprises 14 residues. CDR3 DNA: TGCGCCAGCAGCCAAACGATCCAGGACACTGAAGCTTTCTTT. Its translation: CASSQTIQDTEAFF. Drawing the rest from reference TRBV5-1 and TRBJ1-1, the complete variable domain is KAGVTQTPRYLIKTRGQQVTLSCSPISGHRSVSWYQQTPGQGLQFLFEYFSETQRNKGNFPGRFSGRQFSNSRSEMNVSTLELGDSALYLCASSQTIQDTEAFFGQGTRLTVV.

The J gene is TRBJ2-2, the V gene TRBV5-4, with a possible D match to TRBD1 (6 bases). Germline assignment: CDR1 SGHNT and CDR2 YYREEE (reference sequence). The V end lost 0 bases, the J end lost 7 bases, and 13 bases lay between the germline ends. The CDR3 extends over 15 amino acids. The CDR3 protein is CASSLGTGNDGELFF. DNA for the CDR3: TGTGCCAGCAGCTTGGGCACAGGGAATGACGGGGAGCTGTTTTTT.

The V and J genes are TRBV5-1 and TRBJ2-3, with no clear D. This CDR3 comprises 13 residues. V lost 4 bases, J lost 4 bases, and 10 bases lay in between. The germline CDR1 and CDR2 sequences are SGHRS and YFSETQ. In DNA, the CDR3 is TGCGCCAGCAGCAGTTCATGGCCAGATACGCAGTATTTT. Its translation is CASSSSWPDTQYF.

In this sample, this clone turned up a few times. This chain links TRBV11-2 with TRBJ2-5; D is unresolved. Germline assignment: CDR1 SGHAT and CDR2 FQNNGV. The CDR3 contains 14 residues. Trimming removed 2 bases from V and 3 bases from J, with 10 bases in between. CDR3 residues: CASSLMVGKETQYF. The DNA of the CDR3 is TGTGCCAGCAGCTTAATGGTTGGGAAAGAGACCCAGTACTTC. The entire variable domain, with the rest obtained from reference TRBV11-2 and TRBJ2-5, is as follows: EAGVAQSPRYKIIEKRQSVAFWCNPISGHATLYWYQQILGQGPKLLIQFQNNGVVDDSQLPKDRFSAERLKGVDSTLKIQPAKLEDSAVYLCASSLMVGKETQYFGPGTRLLVL.

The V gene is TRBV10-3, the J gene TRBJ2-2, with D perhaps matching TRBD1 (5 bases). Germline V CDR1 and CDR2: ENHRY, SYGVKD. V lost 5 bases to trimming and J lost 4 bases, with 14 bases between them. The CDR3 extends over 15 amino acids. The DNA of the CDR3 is TGTGCCATCAGTCCTAGGGGTTTCGGCACCGGGGAGCTGTTTTTT. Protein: CAISPRGFGTGELFF.

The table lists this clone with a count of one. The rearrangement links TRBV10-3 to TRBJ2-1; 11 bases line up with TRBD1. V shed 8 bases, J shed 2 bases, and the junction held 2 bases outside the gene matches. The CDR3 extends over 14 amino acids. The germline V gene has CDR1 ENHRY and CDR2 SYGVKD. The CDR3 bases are TGTGCCATCGGACAGGGGGCTGCCTACAATGAGCAGTTCTTC. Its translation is CAIGQGAAYNEQFF.

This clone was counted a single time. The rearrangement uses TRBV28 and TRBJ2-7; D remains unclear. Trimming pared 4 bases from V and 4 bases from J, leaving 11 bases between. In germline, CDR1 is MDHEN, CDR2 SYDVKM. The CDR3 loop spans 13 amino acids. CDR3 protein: CASSSIDSYEQYF. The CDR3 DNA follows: TGTGCCAGCAGTTCCATAGATAGTTACGAGCAGTACTTC. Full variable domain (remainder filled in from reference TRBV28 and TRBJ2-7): DVKVTQSSRYLVKRTGEKVFLECVQDMDHENMFWYRQDPGLGLRLIYFSYDVKMKEKGDIPEGYSVSREKKERFSLILESASTNQTSMYLCASSSIDSYEQYFGPGTRLTVT.

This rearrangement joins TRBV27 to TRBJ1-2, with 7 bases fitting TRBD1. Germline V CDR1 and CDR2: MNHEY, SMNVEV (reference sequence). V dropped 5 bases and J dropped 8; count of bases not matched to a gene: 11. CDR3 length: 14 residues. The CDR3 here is CASSKFDRVGGYTF. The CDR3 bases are TGTGCCAGCAGTAAATTCGACAGGGTTGGCGGCTACACCTTC.

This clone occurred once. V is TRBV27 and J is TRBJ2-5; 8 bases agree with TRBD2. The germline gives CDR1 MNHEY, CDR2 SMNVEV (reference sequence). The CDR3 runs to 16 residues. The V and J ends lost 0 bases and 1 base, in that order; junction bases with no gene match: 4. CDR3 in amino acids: CASSLSSSGPQETQYF. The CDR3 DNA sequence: TGTGCCAGCAGTTTATCCTCTAGCGGGCCCCAAGAGACCCAGTACTTC.

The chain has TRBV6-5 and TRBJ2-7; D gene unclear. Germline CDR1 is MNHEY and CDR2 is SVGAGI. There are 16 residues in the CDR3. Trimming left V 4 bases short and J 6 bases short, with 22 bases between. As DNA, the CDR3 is TGTGCCAGCAGTTTAGGGAAGGGAAGCGTCGGCGGCGAGCAGTACTTC. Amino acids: CASSLGKGSVGGEQYF.